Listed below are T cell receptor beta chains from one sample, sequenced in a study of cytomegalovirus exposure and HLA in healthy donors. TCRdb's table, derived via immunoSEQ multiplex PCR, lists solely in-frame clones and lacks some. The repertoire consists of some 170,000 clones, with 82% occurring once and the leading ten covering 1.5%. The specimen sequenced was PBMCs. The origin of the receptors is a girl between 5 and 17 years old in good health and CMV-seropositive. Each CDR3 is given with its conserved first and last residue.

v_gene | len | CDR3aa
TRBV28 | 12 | CASSFTTDEAFF
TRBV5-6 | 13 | CASSPRGGVGQFF
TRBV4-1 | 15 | CASSQQNPPVYGYTF
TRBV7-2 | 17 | CASSTAIILPGDYGYTF
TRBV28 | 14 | CASSVGQDQDTQYF
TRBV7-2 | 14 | CASSLETSGGVNYF
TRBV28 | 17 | CASSYTDGQGVGNTIYF
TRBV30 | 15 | CAWSAWTSRTDTQYF
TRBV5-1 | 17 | CASSLGLAGTSGDTQYF
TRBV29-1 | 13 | CSVGQGSGEKLFF
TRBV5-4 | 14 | CASSLSGGATEQYF
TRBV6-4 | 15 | CASSGTSGGANEQFF
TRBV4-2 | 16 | CASSQSTRILYNEQFF
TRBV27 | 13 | CASSPDRGLTCIF
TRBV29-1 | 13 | CSVGDGFTYGYTF
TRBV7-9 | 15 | CSSSLVVDRAYEQYF
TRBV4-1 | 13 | CASSRDSYYEQYF
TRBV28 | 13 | CASSFIQGEEAFF
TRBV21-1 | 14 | CASSKWGVMETQYF
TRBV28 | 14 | CASSHRVENTEAFF
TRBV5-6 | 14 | CASSLVHPSNEQFF
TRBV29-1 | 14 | CSVEGRETPYEQYF
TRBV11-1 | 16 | CASSLVVWGRGNIQYF
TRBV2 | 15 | CASRPGLAEDNEQFF
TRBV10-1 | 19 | CASSESGLAGAFSTDTQYF
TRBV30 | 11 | CAWSMNTEAFF
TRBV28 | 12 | CASEERPAEAFF
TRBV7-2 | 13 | CASANRAYYEQYF
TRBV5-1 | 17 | CASSSPRGTTYTGELFF
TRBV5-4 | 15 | CASSLGSGGQDTQYF
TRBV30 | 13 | CAWSVLSGGGYTF
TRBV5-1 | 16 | CASSLDLDRGDYGYTF
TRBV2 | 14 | CASTQESGDQPQHF
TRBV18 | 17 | CASSPYKLAGTTDTQYF
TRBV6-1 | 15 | CASSDGGTAGNTIYF
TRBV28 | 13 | CASSHDRTYEQYF
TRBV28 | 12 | CASMTGLYGYTF
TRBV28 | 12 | CASSRETVTQYF
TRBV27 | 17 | CASTETGTGTFNYGYTF
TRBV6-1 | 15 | CASSKRTSRVEEQFF
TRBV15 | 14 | CATSRDRGSNEQFF
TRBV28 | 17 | CASSTPRTSGGAGTQYF
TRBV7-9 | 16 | CASSLIKGRETDTQYF
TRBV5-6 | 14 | CASSLVPTGGGYTF
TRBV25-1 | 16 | CASSSPTGATNEKLFF
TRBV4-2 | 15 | CASSQASGSGREQYF
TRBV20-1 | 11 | CSARDTYEQYF
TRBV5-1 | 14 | CASSTRGDTTDYTF
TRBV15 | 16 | CATSRDGLAGLNEQFF
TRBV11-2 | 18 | CASSHLPIAVGSYNEQFF